These 7 T cell receptor beta chains share one sample of origin, sequenced in a study of CD8 T cells in Susac syndrome. Roughly 0.45 to 1 ug RNA was reverse transcribed with random hexamers. TCRdb called the immunoSEQ multiplex PCR reads again in MiXCR, with one record for every CDR3 protein. The repertoire holds just over 150,000 distinct CDR3 sequences, about 95% seen once, with 0.14% to 0.15% in the top ten. Sequencing input: CD8+ T cells from PBMCs. Every receptor here comes from a human donor with multiple sclerosis.

This clonotype was detected only once. The J gene is TRBJ1-2, the V gene TRBV29-1; D is uncertain. The germline CDR1 and CDR2 sequences are SQVTM and ANQGSEA. The CDR3 runs to 13 residues. Trimming left V 5 bases short and J 6 bases short, with 16 bases between. CDR3 nucleotides: TGCAGCGTTATCAGGACGGGGAGGAATGGCTACACCTTC. It yields the protein CSVIRTGRNGYTF.

The chain uses TRBV7-9 and TRBJ2-7, with 9 bases matching TRBD1. The V and J ends lost 8 bases and 1 base, in that order; junction bases with no gene match: 12. In germline, CDR1 is SEHNR, CDR2 FQNEAQ (reference sequence). This CDR3 is built from 16 residues. The CDR3, as DNA: TGTGCCAGCGGATCCACCCGGGACAGGGTTTCCTACGAGCAGTACTTC. This codes for CASGSTRDRVSYEQYF.

The chain combines TRBV27 with TRBJ2-3, with TRBD1 matching 10 bases. This CDR3 has 15 residues. V lost 6 bases, J lost 6 bases, and 9 bases stayed unmatched. The germline V gene has CDR1 MNHEY and CDR2 SMNVEV (reference sequence). In nucleotides, the CDR3 is TGTGCCAGCAGCTCGACAGGGGGCGTTGGGGATACGCAGTATTTT. This codes for CASSSTGGVGDTQYF.

The V call is TRBV30, the J call TRBJ1-1, with 9 bases aligning to TRBD1. Germline V gene sequence: CDR1 GTSNPN, CDR2 SVGIG (reference sequence). V dropped 3 bases and J dropped 4; count of bases not matched to a gene: 9. The CDR3 sequence is 15 residues long. CDR3 nucleotide sequence: TGTGCCTGGAGCAAAAACAGGGGGCTCGGCACTGAAGCTTTCTTT. It is translated as CAWSKNRGLGTEAFF.

This clonotype has a single count. The J gene is TRBJ2-3, the V gene TRBV2; D gene unclear. The CDR3 runs to 14 residues. Germline loops: CDR1 SNHLY, CDR2 FYNNEI. With 1 base removed from V and 2 bases from J, the gap between germline ends came to 7 bases. In DNA, the CDR3 is TGTGCCAGCAGTGAAGACCCTTCCACAGATACGCAGTATTTT. Translating it yields CASSEDPSTDTQYF.

This chain uses TRBV11-2 with TRBJ2-7, with D possibly matching TRBD1 (5 bases). CDR1 SGHAT and CDR2 FQNNGV come from the germline V gene. V lost 1 base, J lost 0 bases, and 13 bases lay in between. This CDR3 region has 16 residues. CDR3 coding DNA: TGTGCCAGCAGCTTAGGTCCACAGGCGCGCTCCTACGAGCAGTACTTC. Amino acids: CASSLGPQARSYEQYF.

The J gene is TRBJ1-2, the V gene TRBV27, with 7 bases lining up with TRBD1. The germline V gene has CDR1 MNHEY and CDR2 SMNVEV (reference sequence). With V trimmed by 1 base and J by 2 bases, 7 bases remained unmatched. The CDR3 runs 16 residues. The CDR3 spells CASSLYVRQGNYGYTF. The DNA of the CDR3 is TGTGCCAGCAGTTTATATGTTCGACAGGGCAACTATGGCTACACCTTC.